These T cell receptor beta chains were read from a single sample in a study of shared clonotypes between healthy human individuals. Data came from immunoSEQ multiplex PCR; TCRdb stores just in-frame clones and leaves some out. The profile shows about 710,000 clones, around four fifths of them singletons. The sequencing input was memory CD4+ T cells sorted from blood. The receptors were gathered from a woman aged 25 to 45 in good health. Both conserved end residues are part of each CDR3. Fields, in order: CDR3 protein, V gene, J gene.

CDR3aa: CASSKGSTETQYF; v_gene: TRBV19; j_gene: TRBJ2-5
CDR3aa: CASLMDHSYEQYF; v_gene: TRBV2; j_gene: TRBJ2-7
CDR3aa: CASSYSGRFGTDTQYF; v_gene: TRBV6-6; j_gene: TRBJ2-3
CDR3aa: CASSETAYPYNEQFF; v_gene: TRBV5-4; j_gene: TRBJ2-1
CDR3aa: CASSPMAGDNQPQHF; v_gene: TRBV19; j_gene: TRBJ1-5
CDR3aa: CASSVGAGTSGANVLTF; v_gene: TRBV9; j_gene: TRBJ2-6
CDR3aa: CASSLQTGATNEKLFF; v_gene: TRBV5-1; j_gene: TRBJ1-4
CDR3aa: CASSQTRYNQPQHF; v_gene: TRBV6-1; j_gene: TRBJ1-5
CDR3aa: CASSLARGPSSGNTIYF; v_gene: TRBV7-6; j_gene: TRBJ1-3
CDR3aa: CASSSPIAGGRNEQFF; v_gene: TRBV5-8; j_gene: TRBJ2-1
CDR3aa: CASSVISGTPLINYEQYF; v_gene: TRBV7-2; j_gene: TRBJ2-7
CDR3aa: CASSGHYGYTF; v_gene: TRBV2; j_gene: TRBJ1-2
CDR3aa: CASSTDRARANYGYTF; v_gene: TRBV19; j_gene: TRBJ1-2
CDR3aa: CAGGSAGDDDEQFF; v_gene: TRBV6-1; j_gene: TRBJ2-1
CDR3aa: CASSNFGTPTKNIQYF; v_gene: TRBV19; j_gene: TRBJ2-4
CDR3aa: CASSIYGQVGNTIYF; v_gene: TRBV27; j_gene: TRBJ1-3
CDR3aa: CASKGTGLTNYGYTF; v_gene: TRBV27; j_gene: TRBJ1-2
CDR3aa: CASSERESDTQYF; v_gene: TRBV6-5; j_gene: TRBJ2-3
CDR3aa: CAWNRATNEKLFF; v_gene: TRBV30; j_gene: TRBJ1-4
CDR3aa: CASSFMAETYEQYF; v_gene: TRBV5-1; j_gene: TRBJ2-7
CDR3aa: CAWSGGSRYEQYF; v_gene: TRBV30; j_gene: TRBJ2-7
CDR3aa: CASRGPGGWDTQYF; v_gene: TRBV27; j_gene: TRBJ2-3
CDR3aa: CASSSGIKTQYF; v_gene: TRBV28; j_gene: TRBJ2-5
CDR3aa: CASKLGGEGETQYF; v_gene: TRBV28; j_gene: TRBJ2-5
CDR3aa: CASGHLTGELFF; v_gene: TRBV6-5; j_gene: TRBJ2-2
CDR3aa: CASSDFGGSNEQFF; v_gene: TRBV6-4; j_gene: TRBJ2-1
CDR3aa: CASSANRGQDTEAFF; v_gene: TRBV9; j_gene: TRBJ1-1
CDR3aa: CASSENGVGSDTQYF; v_gene: TRBV2; j_gene: TRBJ2-3
CDR3aa: CASSKSRGGADTQYF; v_gene: TRBV19; j_gene: TRBJ2-3
CDR3aa: CSVELVTGGEQYF; v_gene: TRBV29-1; j_gene: TRBJ2-7
CDR3aa: CASSVRDVSYEQYF; v_gene: TRBV28; j_gene: TRBJ2-7
CDR3aa: CASSFGPGEETQYF; v_gene: TRBV5-1; j_gene: TRBJ2-5
CDR3aa: CASRTSGSMWYEQYF; v_gene: TRBV28; j_gene: TRBJ2-7
CDR3aa: CASSYSGSRSGYTF; v_gene: TRBV6-5; j_gene: TRBJ1-2
CDR3aa: CAIRLGDTSSYEQYF; v_gene: TRBV10-3; j_gene: TRBJ2-7
CDR3aa: CASSPSTGDYGYTF; v_gene: TRBV9; j_gene: TRBJ1-2
CDR3aa: CASSEGAESSYEQYF; v_gene: TRBV7-2; j_gene: TRBJ2-7
CDR3aa: CASSLGTGGLISGNTIYF; v_gene: TRBV28; j_gene: TRBJ1-3
CDR3aa: CASSKAWREGCTEAFF; v_gene: TRBV21-1; j_gene: TRBJ1-1
CDR3aa: CASSSARGYETQYF; v_gene: TRBV7-9; j_gene: TRBJ2-5
CDR3aa: CASSLSGSSYEQYF; v_gene: TRBV5-1; j_gene: TRBJ2-7
CDR3aa: CASSYQTGNYGYTF; v_gene: TRBV28; j_gene: TRBJ1-2
CDR3aa: CASRGTSGSTDTQYF; v_gene: TRBV28; j_gene: TRBJ2-3
CDR3aa: CSAPAGVDYTF; v_gene: TRBV20-1; j_gene: TRBJ1-2
CDR3aa: CASERTGTGEKLFF; v_gene: TRBV21-1; j_gene: TRBJ1-4
CDR3aa: CASRPNTRSYNEQFF; v_gene: TRBV27; j_gene: TRBJ2-1
CDR3aa: CASSLGMGRETQYF; v_gene: TRBV7-2; j_gene: TRBJ2-5
CDR3aa: CASGNDRSGYTF; v_gene: TRBV12-5; j_gene: TRBJ1-2
CDR3aa: CASSLTGDGNTEAFF; v_gene: TRBV7-9; j_gene: TRBJ1-1
CDR3aa: CASSGQAGNTEAFF; v_gene: TRBV2; j_gene: TRBJ1-1
CDR3aa: CASSSISHNEQFF; v_gene: TRBV9; j_gene: TRBJ2-1
CDR3aa: CASSSPQGGGANVLTF; v_gene: TRBV19; j_gene: TRBJ2-6
CDR3aa: CATSPIFLGVSYNEQFF; v_gene: TRBV15; j_gene: TRBJ2-1